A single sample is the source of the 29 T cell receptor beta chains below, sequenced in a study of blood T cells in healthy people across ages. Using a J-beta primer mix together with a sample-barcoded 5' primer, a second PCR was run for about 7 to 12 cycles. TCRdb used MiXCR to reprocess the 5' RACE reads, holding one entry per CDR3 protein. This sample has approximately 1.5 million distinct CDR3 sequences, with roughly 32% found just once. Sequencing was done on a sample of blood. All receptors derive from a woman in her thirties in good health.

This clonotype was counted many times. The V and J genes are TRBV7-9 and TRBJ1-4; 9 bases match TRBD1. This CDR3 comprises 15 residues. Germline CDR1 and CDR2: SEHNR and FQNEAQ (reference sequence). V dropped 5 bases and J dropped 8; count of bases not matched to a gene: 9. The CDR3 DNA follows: TGTGCCAGCAGCCCTAGGACAGGGGAGGCCGAAAAACTGTTTTTT. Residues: CASSPRTGEAEKLFF.

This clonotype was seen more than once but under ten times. CDR3 DNA sequence: TGCAGCGCACCGTCGAACGAGCAGTACTTC. Translated: CSAPSNEQYF. This chain connects TRBV20-1 to TRBJ2-7; D ambiguous. Germline lookup yields CDR1 DFQATT and CDR2 SNEGSKA (reference sequence). The CDR3 length is 10 residues.

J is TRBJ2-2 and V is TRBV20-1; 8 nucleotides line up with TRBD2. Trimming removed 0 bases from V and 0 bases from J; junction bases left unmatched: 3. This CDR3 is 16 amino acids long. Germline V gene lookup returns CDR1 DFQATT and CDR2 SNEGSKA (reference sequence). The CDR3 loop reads CSARDPGLANTGELFF. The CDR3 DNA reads TGCAGTGCTAGAGATCCGGGACTAGCGAACACCGGGGAGCTGTTTTTT.

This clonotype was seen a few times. The DNA of the CDR3 is TGCGCCAGCAGCCACCTGACCGGGACAGCACAAGAGACCCAGTACTTC. It encodes CASSHLTGTAQETQYF. The gene calls are TRBV4-1 and TRBJ2-5; TRBD1 matches 7 bases. The germline V gene has CDR1 MGHRA and CDR2 YSYEKL. Trimming took 3 bases from V and 2 from J; bases not matched to a gene: 9. There are 16 residues in the CDR3.

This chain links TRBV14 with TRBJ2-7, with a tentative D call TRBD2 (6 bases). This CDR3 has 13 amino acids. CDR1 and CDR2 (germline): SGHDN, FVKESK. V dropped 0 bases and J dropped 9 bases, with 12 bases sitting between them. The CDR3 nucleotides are TGTGCCAGCAGCCAAGATGGAATGGGAGGGCAGTACTTC. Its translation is CASSQDGMGGQYF.

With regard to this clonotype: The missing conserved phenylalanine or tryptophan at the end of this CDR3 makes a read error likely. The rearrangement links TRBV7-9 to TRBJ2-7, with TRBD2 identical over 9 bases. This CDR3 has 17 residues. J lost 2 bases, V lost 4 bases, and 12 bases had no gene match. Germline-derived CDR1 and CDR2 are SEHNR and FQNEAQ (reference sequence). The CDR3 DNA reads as TGTGCCAGCAGCTCCTCCCTCGCCCTAGCGGGGCCCTACGAGCAGTACTTG. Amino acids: CASSSSLALAGPYEQYL.

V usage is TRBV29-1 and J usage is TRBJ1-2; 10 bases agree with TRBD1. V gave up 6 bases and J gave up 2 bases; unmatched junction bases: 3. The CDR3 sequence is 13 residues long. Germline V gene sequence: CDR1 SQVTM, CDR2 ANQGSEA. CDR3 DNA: TGCAGCGTCTCGACAGGGGGCAACTATGGCTACACCTTC. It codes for CSVSTGGNYGYTF.

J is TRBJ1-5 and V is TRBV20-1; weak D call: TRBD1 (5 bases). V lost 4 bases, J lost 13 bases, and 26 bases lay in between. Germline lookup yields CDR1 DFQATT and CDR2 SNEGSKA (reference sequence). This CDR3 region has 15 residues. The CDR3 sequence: CSAIRSGGLTDTQHF. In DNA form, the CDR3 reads TGCAGTGCTATTCGTAGCGGGGGACTCACAGATACGCAGCATTTT.

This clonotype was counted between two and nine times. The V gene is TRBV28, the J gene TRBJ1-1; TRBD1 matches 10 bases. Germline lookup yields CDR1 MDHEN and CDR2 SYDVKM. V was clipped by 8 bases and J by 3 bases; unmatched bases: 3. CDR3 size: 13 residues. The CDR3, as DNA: TGTGCCAGCCGACAGGGGGCAGACACTGAAGCTTTCTTT. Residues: CASRQGADTEAFF.

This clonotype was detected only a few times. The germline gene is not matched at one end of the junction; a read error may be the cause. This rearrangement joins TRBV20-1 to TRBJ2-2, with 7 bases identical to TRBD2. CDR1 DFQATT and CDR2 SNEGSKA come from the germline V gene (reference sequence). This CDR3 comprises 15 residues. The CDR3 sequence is CSASILGGNPGELFF. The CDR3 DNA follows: TGCAGTGCTAGTATCCTCGGGGGGAACCCCGGGGAGCTGTTTTTT.

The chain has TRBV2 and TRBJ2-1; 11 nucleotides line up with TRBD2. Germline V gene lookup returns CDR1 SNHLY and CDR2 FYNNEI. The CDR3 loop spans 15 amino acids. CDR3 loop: CASSVSSGRPNEQFF. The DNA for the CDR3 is TGTGCGAGCTCGGTCTCTAGCGGGAGGCCTAATGAGCAGTTCTTC.

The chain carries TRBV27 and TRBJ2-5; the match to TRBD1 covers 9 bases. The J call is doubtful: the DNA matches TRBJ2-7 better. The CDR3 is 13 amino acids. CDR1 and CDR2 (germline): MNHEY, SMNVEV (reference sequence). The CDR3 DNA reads TGTGCCAGCAGGAAAACAGGGGGCGACGAGCAGTACTTC. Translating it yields CASRKTGGDEQYF.

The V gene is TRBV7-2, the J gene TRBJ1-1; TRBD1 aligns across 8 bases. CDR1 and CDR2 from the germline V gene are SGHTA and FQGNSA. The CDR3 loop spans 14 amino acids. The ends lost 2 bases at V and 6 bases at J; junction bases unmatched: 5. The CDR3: CASSLQGAYAEAFF. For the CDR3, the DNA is TGTGCCAGCAGCTTACAGGGGGCATACGCTGAAGCTTTCTTT.

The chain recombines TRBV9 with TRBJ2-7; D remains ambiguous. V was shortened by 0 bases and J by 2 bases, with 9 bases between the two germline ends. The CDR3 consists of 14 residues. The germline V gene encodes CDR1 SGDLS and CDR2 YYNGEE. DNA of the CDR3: TGTGCCAGCAGCGTAGAAGGCGGTGCCTACGAGCAGTACTTC. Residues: CASSVEGGAYEQYF.

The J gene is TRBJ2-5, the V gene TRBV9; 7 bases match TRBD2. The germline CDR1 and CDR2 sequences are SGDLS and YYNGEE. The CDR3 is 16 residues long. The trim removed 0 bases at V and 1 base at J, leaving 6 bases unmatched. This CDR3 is CASSVVGSGFQETQYF. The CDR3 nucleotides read TGTGCCAGCAGCGTAGTAGGTAGCGGGTTCCAAGAGACCCAGTACTTC. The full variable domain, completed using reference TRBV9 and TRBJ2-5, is DSGVTQTPKHLITATGQRVTLRCSPRSGDLSVYWYQQSLDQGLQFLIQYYNGEERAKGNILERFSAQQFPDLHSELNLSSLELGDSALYFCASSVVGSGFQETQYFGPGTRLLVL.

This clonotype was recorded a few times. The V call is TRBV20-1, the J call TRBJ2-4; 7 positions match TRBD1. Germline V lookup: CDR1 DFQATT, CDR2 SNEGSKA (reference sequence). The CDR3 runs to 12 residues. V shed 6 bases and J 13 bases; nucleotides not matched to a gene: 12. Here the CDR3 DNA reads TGCAGTGCGCAGGGGGACCTCTTGGAGCAGTACTTC. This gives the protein CSAQGDLLEQYF.

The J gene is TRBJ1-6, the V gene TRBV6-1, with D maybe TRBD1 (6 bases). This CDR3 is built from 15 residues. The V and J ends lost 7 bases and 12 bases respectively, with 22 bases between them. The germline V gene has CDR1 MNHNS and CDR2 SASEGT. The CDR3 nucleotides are TGTGCCAGCACCAAGGACAGAGGGATTGCGGGACCCCTCCACTTT. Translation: CASTKDRGIAGPLHF.

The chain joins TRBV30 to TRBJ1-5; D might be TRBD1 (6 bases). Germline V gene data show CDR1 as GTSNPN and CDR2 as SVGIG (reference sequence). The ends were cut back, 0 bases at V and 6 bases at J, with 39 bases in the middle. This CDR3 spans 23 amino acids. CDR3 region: CAWSVHWDSGQLVGGLRGQPQHF. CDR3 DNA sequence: TGTGCCTGGAGTGTACATTGGGACTCCGGACAGTTAGTTGGGGGCTTGAGGGGTCAGCCCCAGCATTTT.

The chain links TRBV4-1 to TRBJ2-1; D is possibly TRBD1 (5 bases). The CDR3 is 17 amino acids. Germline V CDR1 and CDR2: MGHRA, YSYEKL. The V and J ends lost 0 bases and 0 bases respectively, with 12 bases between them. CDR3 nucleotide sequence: TGCGCCAGCAGCCAAGAGGCAGGGAAGAGCTCCTACAATGAGCAGTTCTTC. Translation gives CASSQEAGKSSYNEQFF.

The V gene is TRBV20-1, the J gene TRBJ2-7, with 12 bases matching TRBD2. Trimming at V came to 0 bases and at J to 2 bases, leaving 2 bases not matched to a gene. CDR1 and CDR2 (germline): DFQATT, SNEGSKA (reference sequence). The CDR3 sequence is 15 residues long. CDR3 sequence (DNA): TGCAGTGCTAGAGATAGACTAGCGGGAGCCTACGAGCAGTACTTC. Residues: CSARDRLAGAYEQYF.

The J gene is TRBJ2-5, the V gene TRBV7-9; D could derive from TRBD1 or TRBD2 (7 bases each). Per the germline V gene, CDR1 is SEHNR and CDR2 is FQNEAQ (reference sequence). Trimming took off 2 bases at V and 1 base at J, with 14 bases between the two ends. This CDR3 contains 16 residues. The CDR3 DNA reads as TGTGCCAGCAGCTTAAGCAGGGGGGGACCCCAAGAGACCCAGTACTTC. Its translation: CASSLSRGGPQETQYF.

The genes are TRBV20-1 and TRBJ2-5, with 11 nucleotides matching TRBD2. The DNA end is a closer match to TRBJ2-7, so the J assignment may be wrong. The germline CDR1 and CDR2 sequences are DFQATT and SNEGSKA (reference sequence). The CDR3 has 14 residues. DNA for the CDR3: TGCAGTGCCATGCGGACTAGCGGGTCCTACGAGCAGTACTTC. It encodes CSAMRTSGSYEQYF.

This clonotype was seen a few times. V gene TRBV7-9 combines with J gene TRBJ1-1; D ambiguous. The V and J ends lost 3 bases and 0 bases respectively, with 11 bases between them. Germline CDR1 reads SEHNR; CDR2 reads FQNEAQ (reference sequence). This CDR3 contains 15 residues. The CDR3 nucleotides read TGTGCCAGCAGCTTTAACACTAGACTGAACACTGAAGCTTTCTTT. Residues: CASSFNTRLNTEAFF.

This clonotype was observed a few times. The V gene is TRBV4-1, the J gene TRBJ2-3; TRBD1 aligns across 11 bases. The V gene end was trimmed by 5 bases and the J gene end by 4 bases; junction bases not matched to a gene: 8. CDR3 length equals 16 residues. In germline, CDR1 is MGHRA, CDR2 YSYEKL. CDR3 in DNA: TGCGCCAGCAGCGTAAGACCGGACAGGGGGCCAGATACGCAGTATTTT. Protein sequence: CASSVRPDRGPDTQYF.

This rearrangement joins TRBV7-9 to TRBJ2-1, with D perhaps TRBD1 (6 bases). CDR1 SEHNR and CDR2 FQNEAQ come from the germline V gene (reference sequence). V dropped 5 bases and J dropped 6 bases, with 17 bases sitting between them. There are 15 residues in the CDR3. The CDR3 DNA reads TGTGCCAGCAGCCTAGGGGGAGTTCCCATCAATGAGCAGTTCTTC. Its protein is CASSLGGVPINEQFF. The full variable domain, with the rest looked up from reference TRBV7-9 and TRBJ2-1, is DTGVSQNPRHKITKRGQNVTFRCDPISEHNRLYWYRQTLGQGPEFLTYFQNEAQLEKSRLLSDRFSAERPKGSFSTLEIQRTEQGDSAMYLCASSLGGVPINEQFFGPGTRLTVL.

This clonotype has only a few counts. CDR3 sequence (DNA): TGTGCCAGCAGCCAAGGGCCAGTGAAACCCCAGCATTTT. This encodes CASSQGPVKPQHF. The chain uses TRBV3-1 and TRBJ1-5; D unresolved. In germline, CDR1 is LGHDT, CDR2 YNNKEL (reference sequence). The CDR3 totals 13 residues. Between the trimmed V and J ends, which lost 1 base and 10 bases, there was a span of 11 bases.

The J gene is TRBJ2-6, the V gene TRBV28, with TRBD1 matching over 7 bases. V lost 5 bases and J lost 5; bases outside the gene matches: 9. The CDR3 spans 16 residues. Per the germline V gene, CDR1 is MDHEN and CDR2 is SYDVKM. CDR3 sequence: CASSRGTAGRANVLTF. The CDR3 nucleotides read TGTGCCAGCAGTAGGGGGACAGCCGGTAGGGCCAACGTCCTGACTTTC.

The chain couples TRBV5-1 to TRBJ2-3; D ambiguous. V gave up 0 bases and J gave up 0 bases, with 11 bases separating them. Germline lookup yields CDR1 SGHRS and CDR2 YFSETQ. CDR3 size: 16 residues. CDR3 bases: TGCGCCAGCAGCTTGGGACTGATAACTAGCACAGATACGCAGTATTTT. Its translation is CASSLGLITSTDTQYF.

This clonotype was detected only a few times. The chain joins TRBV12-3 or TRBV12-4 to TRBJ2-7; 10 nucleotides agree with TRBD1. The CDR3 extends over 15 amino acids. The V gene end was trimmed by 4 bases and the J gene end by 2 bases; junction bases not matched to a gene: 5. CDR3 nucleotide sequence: TGTGCCAGCAGTTCTTGGGACAGGGGCGCCTACGAGCAGTACTTC. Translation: CASSSWDRGAYEQYF.